Below, 5 T cell receptor beta chains from the same sample are listed, as sequenced in a study of post-analysis software for immune sequencing data. Study results and caveats: TRBV5-6, TRBV5-1 and TRBV20-1 belonged to a set of a few TRBV segments that were more frequent in patients than controls.

Their antigen targets remain unknown. Incorporated into the TCR beta cDNA libraries were unique molecular identifiers, which served to reduce PCR and sequencing biases. TCRdb re-analysed the PCR reads in MiXCR, keeping a single row per CDR3 protein. The sample records 650,000 to 850,000 distinct CDR3 sequences, 40% to 55% being singletons. The sample was blood. Receptor source: a girl aged 5-17 years with multiple sclerosis.

This clonotype was counted many times. The rearrangement joins TRBV6-2 or TRBV6-3 to TRBJ2-1; no clear D. This CDR3 has 17 amino acids. The ends were cut back, 1 base at V and 5 bases at J, with 18 bases in the middle. CDR1 is MNHEY and CDR2 is SVGEGT in the germline V gene. This chain's CDR3 is CASSYFLGRKSDNEQFF. As DNA, the CDR3 is TGTGCCAGCAGTTACTTTCTCGGCCGAAAAAGCGACAATGAGCAGTTCTTC.

There are a few counts of this clonotype. The gene calls are TRBV20-1 and TRBJ2-7; D not certain. This CDR3 is built from 10 residues. Between the trimmed V and J ends, which lost 4 bases and 1 base, there was a span of 2 bases. Germline V gives CDR1 DFQATT, CDR2 SNEGSKA (reference sequence). The CDR3 DNA sequence: TGCAGTGCTAAGTCCTACGAGCAGTACTTC. As protein: CSAKSYEQYF.

This clonotype was detected only a few times. V and J are TRBV6-4 and TRBJ1-2; D unresolved. This CDR3 spans 12 amino acids. Trimming pared 3 bases from V and 9 bases from J, leaving 11 bases between. Per germline, CDR1 MRHNA and CDR2 SNTAGT. This chain's CDR3 is CASSDWLNCYTF. In nucleotides, the CDR3 is TGTGCCAGCAGTGATTGGCTCAACTGCTACACCTTC.

This clonotype was seen just once. The chain has TRBV11-3 and TRBJ1-1; tentative D call: TRBD1 (5 bases). The length of the CDR3 is 14 residues. Germline V CDR1 and CDR2: SGHNT, YENEEA. Trimming removed 0 bases at V and 3 bases at J, with 8 bases between. Written as DNA, the CDR3 is TGTGCCAGCAGCTTAGAGGGGGAGGACACTGAAGCTTTCTTT. It specifies CASSLEGEDTEAFF.

This chain's CDR3 is CASTPGLGGTEAFF. CDR3 nucleotide sequence: TGTGCCAGCACCCCAGGCCTGGGTGGCACTGAAGCTTTCTTT. The chain is built from TRBV7-9 and TRBJ1-1; D not certain. The germline V gene encodes CDR1 SEHNR and CDR2 FQNEAQ (reference sequence). The length of the CDR3 is 14 residues. V was cut by 7 bases and J by 4 bases, with 16 bases left in between. Filled out from reference TRBV7-9 and TRBJ1-1, the complete variable domain reads DTGVSQNPRHKITKRGQNVTFRCDPISEHNRLYWYRQTLGQGPEFLTYFQNEAQLEKSRLLSDRFSAERPKGSFSTLEIQRTEQGDSAMYLCASTPGLGGTEAFFGQGTRLTVV.